Listed here are 2 T cell receptor beta chains from one sample, sequenced in a study of T cells after yellow fever vaccination. TCRdb passed the 5' RACE reads through MiXCR, listing each CDR3 protein once. The sample carries hundreds of thousands of distinct CDR3 sequences, about 19% recorded once. This specimen consisted of PBMCs, obtained 15 days after the yellow fever booster vaccination. The receptors were gathered from a young man who received the YFV17D yellow fever vaccine.

This clonotype was seen only a few times. The V call is TRBV12-3 or TRBV12-4, the J call TRBJ2-3, with a tentative D call TRBD2 (6 bases). V was cut by 8 bases and J by 1 base, with 13 bases left in between. The CDR3 runs to 14 residues. The CDR3 loop is CASRSSGRTDTQYF. Here the CDR3 DNA reads TGTGCCAGCCGCTCCAGCGGGCGCACAGATACGCAGTATTTT.

The chain uses TRBV7-2 and TRBJ2-1, with TRBD1 identical over 8 bases. V lost 6 bases to trimming and J lost 5 bases; unmatched junction nucleotides: 3. The CDR3 is 13 residues long. Germline CDR1 is SGHTA and CDR2 is FQGNSA. CDR3 in DNA: TGTGCCAGCAGGAAACAGGGGGACAATGAGCAGTTCTTC. Translated: CASRKQGDNEQFF.